This T cell receptor beta chain appears in the sequencing data of a study of blood T cells in healthy people across ages. Together with a sample-barcoded 5' primer, a J-beta primer mix was included in a second PCR lasting about 7 to 11 cycles. TCRdb re-analysed the 5' RACE reads in MiXCR, keeping a single row per CDR3 protein. The table has approximately 960,000 distinct CDR3 sequences, roughly 28% seen once; the top ten hold roughly a tenth. As to this clonotype: An end of the junction does not agree with germline; a read error may underlie this.

These data also featured in a second study, about T cells of mothers and their children.

The TCR sequence derives from a woman aged 40 to 55 in good health. Sequencing used blood.

CDR3 residues: CASSFREGTGAFF. In DNA form, the CDR3 reads TGTGCCAGCAGCTTCAGGGAAGGCACTGGAGCTTTCTTT. The chain uses TRBV7-2 and TRBJ1-1; D may be TRBD1 (5 bases). This CDR3 region has 13 residues. Per the germline V gene, CDR1 is SGHTA and CDR2 is FQGNSA.